This T cell receptor beta chain was profiled in a study of blood T cells in healthy people across ages (dated by TCRdb to between 2014 and 2016). A note on the overall study: In model experiments, roughly one uniquely barcoded TCR beta cDNA molecule per two T cells was captured by template switching. To track age-related changes in TCR beta repertoire diversity, the study relied on deep sequencing normalized with unique cDNA molecular identifiers. The donors were split into four age groups: young (average around 15 years), middle-aged (over 35), aged (over 55) and long-lived (more than 80). To avoid experimental bias, donors of different ages were spread randomly across the sequencing lanes. For two donors (one aged 18 to 30 and one aged 80 or older), the study analyzed two additional independent replicas of 1 million unique cDNA reads from the same blood draw. Paper-wide results and their limitations: Estimates of total diversity based on one million sequenced T cells were regarded as lower bounds and as underestimates. Conclusive comparison of naive and antigen-experienced compartments was prevented by the profiling of bulk unsorted PBMCs. There was a strong correlation between observed TCR beta diversity and the percentage of naive T cells measured by flow cytometry. Donor CMV infection status was unknown, potentially confounding age-related changes in expanded clonotypes. Compared with the aged group, more naive CD4+ T cells, fewer expanded clones and increased TCR diversity were shown by the long-lived group, suggesting age selection. As age increased, observed TCR beta diversity per million T cells dropped in a roughly linear way, and a significant reduction was already evident by age about 40.

Libraries were made using 5' RACE. The instrument given in TCRdb is Illumina HiSeq 2500. The second PCR ran for about 6 to 11 cycles and used a J-beta primer mix along with a sample-barcoded 5' primer. A unique molecular identifier was introduced onto each TCR beta cDNA molecule by a template-switch 5' adaptor carrying 12 random nucleotides. Each sample yielded at least 2.5 million CDR3-containing paired-end reads. First-strand cDNA was synthesized from all RNA with the Mint cDNA synthesis kit, primed by a TRBC-specific oligonucleotide. Following uracil-DNA glycosylase treatment, all cDNA underwent a first 18-cycle PCR with the universal primers M1SS and BC2_uni_R. The original methods were these. Each sample was normalized by randomly selecting 1 million high-quality reads, each carrying a distinct molecular identifier. Reads with shared molecular identifiers were discarded instead of being binned into consensus sequences. MiTCR, with a Q25 quality threshold and the strictest error-elimination algorithm, was used for CDR3 identification, clonotype clustering and error correction. Lower-bound total TCR beta diversity was estimated with a nonparametric unseen species model using Euler transformation. Starting from the raw public reads, TCRdb applied fastp trimming at Q25, assembled clones with MiXCR and retained in-frame beta chains. All rows with the same CDR3 protein become a single entry with the most common DNA and genes. These V and J calls originate from TCRdb's pipeline instead of the authors' own analysis. This sample is represented by about 680,000 distinct CDR3 sequences; approximately 49% of them were singletons. Approximately 32% of the sample is in the top ten clones.

For this clonotype: The antigen this receptor binds is unknown. Sequence at one end of the junction differs from germline and may be a read error.

Systemically healthy Caucasian individuals from Russia, 39 in total and aged about 6 to 95 years, were included as donors. Ten milliliters of peripheral blood were drawn from each donor into EDTA-treated Vacutainer tubes. Ficoll-Paque density-gradient centrifugation was used to isolate PBMCs, with at least 6.5 million per sample. Total RNA, at least 6 micrograms per sample, was extracted from PBMCs with Trizol reagent. For every donor, an aliquot of PBMCs went through flow cytometry to measure the percentages of naive CD45RAhigh/CD27high T cells. Spanning cysteine to phenylalanine, the CDR3 consists of 19 amino acids. Only the CDR3 DNA is retained, 57 bases long and in frame from the first base. CDR1 and CDR2, per the germline V gene (reference sequence), are LGHDT and YNNKEL.

The TCR comes from a woman between 55 and 75 years old in good health. The sequencing sample was made of blood. The receptor chain draws on TRBV3-1 and TRBJ2-5, with TRBD1 matching 9 junction bases. The J call is uncertain, as TRBJ2-7 better fits the DNA end. The CDR3 region reads CAGSSSSAVGTGLFYEQYF. Read as DNA, the sequence is TGTGCCGGCAGCTCGTCCTCAGCAGTAGGGACAGGGTTATTCTACGAGCAGTACTTC.